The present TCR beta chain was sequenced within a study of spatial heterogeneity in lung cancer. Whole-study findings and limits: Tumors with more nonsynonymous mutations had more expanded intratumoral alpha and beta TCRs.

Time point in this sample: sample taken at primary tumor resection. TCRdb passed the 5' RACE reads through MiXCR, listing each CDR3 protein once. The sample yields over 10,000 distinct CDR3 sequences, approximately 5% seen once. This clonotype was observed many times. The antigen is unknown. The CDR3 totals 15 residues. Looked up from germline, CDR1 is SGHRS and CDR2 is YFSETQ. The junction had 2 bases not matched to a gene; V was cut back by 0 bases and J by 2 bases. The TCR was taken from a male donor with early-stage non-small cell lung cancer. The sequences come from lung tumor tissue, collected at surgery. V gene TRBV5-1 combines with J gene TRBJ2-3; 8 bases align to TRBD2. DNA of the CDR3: TGCGCCAGCAGCTTGGGAGCGGGGGCCACAGATACGCAGTATTTT. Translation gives CASSLGAGATDTQYF.